This T cell receptor beta chain was recovered during a study of cytomegalovirus exposure and HLA in healthy donors. Study information: Prior work identified 120 million or so unique TCR beta sequences in about 179 million T cells.

Points from the study as a whole: V- and J-gene trimming in TCR beta was tied to a missense DCLRE1C variant by an analysis performed later.

Regarding this clone: What it binds is unknown.

With 60 Vbeta and 13 Jbeta primers, the PCR was carried out. Only in-frame clones appear in the TCRdb table, and some are missing; sequencing was by immunoSEQ multiplex PCR. The sample comprises roughly 120,000 clones, approximately 8% of which are singletons, and 5.5% to 7.5% rests with the top ten. This TCR was recovered from a woman aged 35 to 49 in good health and CMV-seropositive. The sequenced sample was PBMCs.

The CDR3 nucleotides are TGTGCCAGCAGGCACGATTCAGCGTCCTTTAATGAGCAGTTCTTC. This encodes CASRHDSASFNEQFF. The V call is TRBV5-6, the J call TRBJ2-1; D remains unclear. This CDR3 is 15 amino acids long. V lost 5 bases to trimming and J lost 7 bases, with 19 bases between them. CDR1 is SGHDT, CDR2 YYEEEE, per germline.